This T cell receptor (beta chain) originates from a study of blood T cell repertoires in COVID-19. The V end lost 3 bases, the J end lost 2 bases, and 12 bases lay between the germline ends. There are 15 residues in the CDR3. Looked up from germline, CDR1 is SEHNR and CDR2 is FQNEAQ (reference sequence). Original processing notes: Estimation of nucleated cell counts relied on the amplification of reference gene primers. TCRdb's copy holds only in-frame clones and misses some; the assay was immunoSEQ multiplex PCR. The D gene and trimming were derived from the DNA, and the V and J assignments and clone size from that table. Among roughly 190,000 clones listed, 84% were seen once.

The chain carries TRBV7-9 and TRBJ2-3; D is unresolved. Sequencing used peripheral blood. This TCR derives from a human donor with acute or convalescent COVID-19. The donor label of this sample is uncertain. The CDR3 region is CASSFIRINTDTQYF. Written as DNA, the CDR3 is TGTGCCAGCAGCTTCATCAGGATAAACACAGATACGCAGTATTTT.